These 11 T cell receptor beta chains share one sample of origin, sequenced in a study of T cells in Graves' hyperthyroidism and ophthalmopathy. TCR beta CDR3 sequences were amplified from RNA transcripts. With the HTBI primer set, the TCR CDR3 went through a first round of RT-PCR. From the multiplex PCR reads, TCRdb called clonotypes with MiXCR, one entry per CDR3 protein. This table has about 98,000 distinct CDR3 sequences, roughly 37% appearing once. The sample was peripheral blood or thyroid tissue (not recorded which). The receptor set was obtained from a woman aged 25 to 39 with Graves' hyperthyroidism.

The table lists this clonotype with many counts. CDR3 in amino acids: CASSVDRDGNQPQHF. In DNA, the CDR3 is TGTGCCAGCAGCGTGGACAGGGATGGCAATCAGCCCCAGCATTTT. This chain connects TRBV28 to TRBJ1-5; TRBD1 aligns across 8 bases. The CDR3 extends over 15 amino acids. Losses at the gene ends were 6 bases for V and 2 bases for J; bases not matched to a gene: 6. From germline, CDR1 is MDHEN and CDR2 SYDVKM.

There are many counts of this clonotype. The chain is built from TRBV4-2 and TRBJ1-6; D perhaps matches TRBD1 (5 bases). The CDR3 sequence is 17 residues long. Trimming stripped 0 bases from V and 10 bases from J, with 19 bases between. Per germline, CDR1 LGHNA and CDR2 YNFKEQ. CDR3 amino acids: CASSQDWWRQRSSPLHF. The CDR3 nucleotides read TGTGCCAGCAGCCAAGATTGGTGGAGACAGCGGAGCTCACCCCTCCACTTT.

This clonotype was counted ten times or more. The J gene is TRBJ1-5, the V gene TRBV10-3, with 8 bases aligning to TRBD1. V gave up 3 bases and J gave up 5 bases; unmatched junction bases: 9. The CDR3 is 16 residues long. CDR1 and CDR2 (germline): ENHRY, SYGVKD. CDR3 bases: TGTGCCATCAGTGAAGCAGGGGGCGCGGTGTATCAGCCCCAGCATTTT. Translation: CAISEAGGAVYQPQHF.

This clonotype was seen repeatedly, ten times or more. DNA for the CDR3: TGTGCCAGCACCTCGTACCCCAATGGGCCCCAGCATTTT. This translates into CASTSYPNGPQHF. The rearrangement joins TRBV7-9 to TRBJ1-5; D is unresolved. Trimming stripped 7 bases from V and 9 bases from J, with 16 bases between. CDR3 length: 13 amino acids. CDR1 and CDR2 (germline): SEHNR, FQNEAQ (reference sequence).

As to this clonotype: This may be a read error, as it is one base from a much larger clone. The rearrangement joins TRBV28 to TRBJ1-3, with D tentatively TRBD1 (5 bases). This CDR3 contains 15 residues. Germline lookup yields CDR1 MDHEN and CDR2 SYDVKM. This chain's CDR3 is CASSLSGEPGNTVYF. Here the CDR3 DNA reads TGTGCCAGCAGTTTATCGGGGGAGCCCGGAAACACCGTATATTTT.

This clonotype was observed many times. It may be a read error: a sequence one base away is much more abundant. The V and J genes are TRBV24-1 and TRBJ2-2, with 9 bases lining up with TRBD2. Germline V lookup: CDR1 KGHDR, CDR2 SFDVKD. The CDR3 covers 17 residues. The CDR3 spells CATSDTLAGANTGGLFF. The CDR3 nucleotides are TGTGCCACCAGTGATACTTTAGCGGGGGCGAACACCGGGGGGCTGTTTTTT.

This clonotype occurred many times. The V and J genes are TRBV5-6 and TRBJ2-5; possibly TRBD2 for D (6 bases). CDR1 SGHDT and CDR2 YYEEEE come from the germline V gene. The CDR3 totals 15 residues. V lost 4 bases to trimming and J lost 10 bases, with 23 bases between them. The CDR3 DNA is TGTGCCAGCAGCCAGACCGGACTACCCGGAGGTGGCCAGTACTTC. This codes for CASSQTGLPGGGQYF. The complete variable domain, with remaining parts taken from reference TRBV5-6 and TRBJ2-5, reads DAGVTQSPTHLIKTRGQQVTLRCSPKSGHDTVSWYQQALGQGPQFIFQYYEEEERQRGNFPDRFSGHQFPNYSSELNVNALLLGDSALYLCASSQTGLPGGGQYFGPGTRLLVL.

This clonotype was found many times. The chain has TRBV7-2 and TRBJ2-7; 10 bases match TRBD2. V gave up 3 bases and J gave up 1 base; unmatched junction bases: 6. CDR3 length: 16 residues. Looked up from germline, CDR1 is SGHTA and CDR2 is FQGNSA. The CDR3 coding sequence is TGTGCCAGCAGCTTGGGACTAGCGATAGGTTCCTACGAGCAGTACTTC. Amino acid sequence: CASSLGLAIGSYEQYF.

This chain uses TRBV7-9 with TRBJ2-1, with D tentatively TRBD1 (5 bases). V dropped 5 bases and J dropped 0 bases, with 14 bases sitting between them. The CDR3 has 16 amino acids. From germline, CDR1 is SEHNR and CDR2 FQNEAQ (reference sequence). As DNA, the CDR3 is TGTGCCAGCAGCGGGGCCCCGTTCAACTCCTACAATGAGCAGTTCTTC. Translating gives CASSGAPFNSYNEQFF.

About this clonotype itself: A much larger clone differs by one base, so this may be a read error. This CDR3 fails to terminate in the conserved phenylalanine or tryptophan, so it likely reflects a read error. The chain joins TRBV9 to TRBJ1-1; 9 bases match TRBD1. V shed 4 bases, J shed 11 bases, and the junction held 9 bases outside the gene matches. The CDR3 runs to 13 residues. Germline CDR1 SGDLS, CDR2 YYNGEE. The CDR3 DNA follows: TGTGCCAGCAGCCCCCGGGACAGGGTTGCGGCTTTCCTT. Amino acid sequence: CASSPRDRVAAFL.

This clonotype was counted between two and nine times. The rearrangement links TRBV2 to TRBJ1-5, with unresolved D. Germline assignment: CDR1 SNHLY and CDR2 FYNNEI. CDR3 size: 13 residues. Trimming pared 7 bases from V and 5 bases from J, leaving 12 bases between. DNA of the CDR3: TGTGCCAGCATCGAGGCCGGGGATCAGCCCCAGCATTTT. Translated: CASIEAGDQPQHF.